This T cell receptor beta chain came from a study of blood T cell repertoires in COVID-19 (dated by TCRdb to 2019 to 2021). Looking at the study overall: Samples from collaborators originated in the United States, Italy and Spain and spanned both the acute and convalescent phases of COVID-19. The samples were drawn from two sources: the first 160 participants of the ongoing ImmuneRACE study, and over 950 subjects contributed by 6 global collaborators. Where available, HLA class I and class II types were taken from metadata supplied by the sample provider and were not determined by assay-based typing. Subjects who had been exposed to COVID-19, were actively infected with it, or had recovered from it provided the deeply sampled blood TCRbeta repertoires that made up the dataset. The repertoires were released in a freely available public database meant as a resource for research on the immune response to SARS-CoV-2. The material from the prospective study consisted of cDNA or gDNA derived from T cells, B-cell-depleted T cells, or PBMCs. A de-identified subject ID, COVID-19 status, age in years and sex were almost always included in the sample metadata. Broad study findings and their caveats: Clinical and demographic metadata were provided uncurated, with the amount varying by source and participant.

In the case of this clone: Its antigen has not been determined. Base-call qualities are not available, and no considerably larger clone is one nucleotide away.

In the prospective study, participants were about 18 to 90 years old, resided in 20 to 30 geographic areas of the United States, and were enrolled through a virtual design. Cohort assignment in the prospective study relied on participant-reported clinical history from a screening survey and a study questionnaire. For ImmuneRACE Cohort 3, a participant was defined as recovered based on two consecutive negative NP/OP PCR tests, clearance by a healthcare professional, or resolution of symptoms. In the prospective study, mobile phlebotomists collected whole blood, serum and a nasopharyngeal or oropharyngeal swab from each participant. Over a roughly 2-month period, participants in the prospective study had the option of providing additional blood draws and questionnaires. Blood samples from the prospective study were shipped frozen or at room temperature prior to DNA extraction. The immunoSEQ Assay, a bias-controlled multiplex PCR, was used to amplify TCRbeta CDR3 regions from genomic DNA. Per the original workflow: The number of nucleated cells in each sample was estimated from the amplification of reference gene primers within the assay. Sequence reads were collapsed and filtered to measure the absolute abundance of every unique TCRbeta CDR3 rearrangement. For each sample, productive Simpson clonality was calculated as the square root of Simpson's diversity index across productive rearrangements. Imported from immuneACCESS, the table was reduced by TCRdb to in-frame sequences with V and J called. These copies leave out some clones; in studies compared against another copy, an unresolved V gene accounts for under half, and the cause of the remainder is not known. V and J calls and clone size are given by that table; D and trimming were obtained from the DNA. In this sample the table shows approximately 310,000 clones, around 90% of which occur a single time. 4.5% to 5.5% of the sample is held by the ten biggest clonotypes.

For CDR1 and CDR2, the germline V gene (reference sequence) lists SEHNR and FQNEAQ. Germline trimming amounts to 6 bases on V and 10 bases on J, with 8 as the count of junction bases outside the gene matches. The CDR3, cysteine through phenylalanine, is 15 amino acids long. Just CDR3 DNA is preserved here, 45 bases in frame from base 1. The material sequenced was PBMCs or T cells enriched from blood (not recorded which). The chain links TRBV7-9 with TRBJ1-6; TRBD1 lines up with 11 middle nucleotides. The sequence came from a man aged 55 to 70 who had recovered from COVID-19. The DNA sequence is TGTGCCAGCAGACCTAATGGGGACAGGGGGTCACCCCTCCACTTT. Translation gives CASRPNGDRGSPLHF.